These T cell receptor beta chains were read from a single sample in a study of T cell responses to AZD1222 COVID-19 vaccine. TCRdb's table, derived via immunoSEQ multiplex PCR, lists solely in-frame clones and lacks some. This repertoire shows 110,000 to 150,000 clones, 88% found once; its top ten account for more than 3%. Here the sequenced sample was peripheral blood, taken 28 days after the second AZD1222 dose. These receptors all stem from an adult who received the AZD1222 COVID-19 vaccine. Each CDR3 is given with its conserved first and last residue. The D gene is left open where the match is weak. Clone size, where shown, is once, few, many, or a class for clones that have expanded.

D,size,V,J,CDR3,DNA
TRBD2,once,TRBV11-2,TRBJ2-1,CASREPFPGLARHEQFF,TGTGCCAGCAGGGAGCCCTTCCCGGGACTAGCTCGGCATGAGCAGTTCTTC
.,.,TRBV5-1,TRBJ1-1,CASSLQRTNTEAFF,TGCGCCAGCAGCTTACAGAGAACAAACACTGAAGCTTTCTTT
.,.,TRBV7-3,TRBJ1-2,CASSPTEGGYGYTF,TGTGCCAGCAGCCCCACGGAGGGGGGCTATGGCTACACCTTC
.,.,TRBV29-1,TRBJ2-2,CSVSKDSGELFF,TGCAGCGTTTCAAAAGATTCCGGGGAGCTGTTTTTT
.,.,TRBV28,TRBJ1-5,CATGASSGANQPQHF,TGTGCCACCGGTGCCTCCTCGGGGGCGAATCAGCCCCAGCATTTT
.,.,TRBV12-3/TRBV12-4,TRBJ1-1,CASSFVPSGKAFF,TGTGCCAGCAGTTTCGTGCCTTCTGGGAAGGCTTTCTTT
.,.,TRBV6-5,TRBJ2-7,CASSYVGGARYEQYF,TGTGCCAGCAGTTACGTCGGCGGTGCCCGCTACGAGCAGTACTTC
.,.,TRBV5-5,TRBJ2-3,CASSLGVSGPSTDTQYF,TGTGCCAGCAGCTTGGGTGTTTCGGGTCCCAGCACAGATACGCAGTATTTT
.,.,TRBV6-6,TRBJ1-5,CASTGGNQPQHF,TGTGCCAGCACCGGGGGCAATCAGCCCCAGCATTTT
.,.,TRBV5-4,TRBJ1-3,CASSLRSDAVGNTIYF,TGTGCCAGCAGCTTGCGTAGCGACGCCGTTGGAAACACCATATATTTT
.,.,TRBV10-3,TRBJ1-1,CAISERDEAFF,TGTGCCATCAGTGAGAGAGATGAAGCTTTCTTT
.,.,TRBV19,TRBJ1-5,CASSIAPRRRADQPQHF,TGTGCCAGTAGTATAGCCCCCAGGCGGAGGGCGGACCAGCCCCAGCATTTT
.,.,TRBV28,TRBJ2-7,CASSPGSGSYEQYF,TGTGCCAGCAGCCCCGGATCGGGATCCTACGAGCAGTACTTC
.,few,TRBV5-1,TRBJ2-1,CASSPVIGSPEQFF,TGCGCCAGCAGCCCGGTGATCGGGAGTCCTGAGCAGTTCTTC
.,.,TRBV6-5,TRBJ1-2,CASSPLTARYGYTF,TGTGCCAGCAGCCCGCTCACGGCTCGCTATGGCTACACCTTC
.,.,TRBV3-1/TRBV3-2,TRBJ2-1,CASSLSFVANNEQFF,TGTGCCAGCAGCCTTAGTTTTGTGGCCAACAATGAGCAGTTCTTC
TRBD2,.,TRBV3-1/TRBV3-2,TRBJ2-3,CASSPPGTSPTDTQYF,TGTGCCAGCAGCCCCCCCGGGACTAGTCCAACAGATACGCAGTATTTT
.,.,TRBV7-2,TRBJ2-7,CASSRDGYYEQYF,TGTGCCAGCAGTAGGGACGGGTACTACGAGCAGTACTTC
.,.,TRBV28,TRBJ2-7,CASSSSTYTVYEQYF,TGTGCCAGCAGCTCATCCACCTATACGGTATACGAGCAGTACTTC
.,.,TRBV10-3,TRBJ1-5,CAISGAADQPQHF,TGTGCCATCAGCGGGGCCGCAGATCAGCCCCAGCATTTT
.,.,TRBV28,TRBJ1-1,CASSRYTKKGNTEAFF,TGTGCCAGCAGTAGGTACACAAAAAAGGGGAACACTGAAGCTTTCTTT
.,.,TRBV4-3,TRBJ2-2,CAQPRGLGNTGELFF,TGCGCCCAGCCTCGGGGCCTTGGTAACACCGGGGAGCTGTTTTTT
.,.,TRBV6-1,TRBJ2-3,CASSELRGGAGSTDTQYF,TGTGCCAGCAGTGAACTCCGCGGCGGGGCGGGAAGCACAGATACGCAGTATTTT
.,few,TRBV12-3/TRBV12-4,TRBJ2-2,CASIVGISGELFF,TGTGCCAGCATTGTGGGAATCTCCGGGGAGCTGTTTTTT
.,.,TRBV28,TRBJ1-1,CASTQGWREAFF,TGTGCCAGCACACAAGGTTGGCGGGAAGCTTTCTTT
.,.,TRBV7-3,TRBJ2-3,CASSPGQVTDTQYF,TGTGCCAGCAGCCCCGGGCAGGTCACAGATACGCAGTATTTT
.,.,TRBV3-1/TRBV3-2,TRBJ2-1,CASSQHDVRGKMMEFF,TGTGCCAGCAGCCAACATGATGTGAGGGGGAAAATGATGGAGTTCTTC
TRBD1,.,TRBV28,TRBJ2-7,CASSLTGQGVYEQYF,TGTGCCAGCAGTTTGACAGGGCAAGGGGTCTACGAGCAGTACTTC
TRBD2,few,TRBV19,TRBJ2-7,CASTPGGRYEQYF,TGTGCCAGTACCCCGGGGGGACGATACGAGCAGTACTTC
.,.,TRBV3-1/TRBV3-2,TRBJ1-5,CASSQVSRASQPQHF,TGTGCCAGCAGCCAAGTGTCCAGGGCGAGTCAGCCCCAGCATTTT
TRBD1,.,TRBV24-1,TRBJ2-7,CATSDSRQGAREQYF,TGTGCCACCAGTGATTCACGACAGGGGGCGCGTGAGCAGTACTTC